This T cell receptor beta chain was obtained from a study of shared clonotypes between healthy human individuals. Genomic DNA per cell subset filled all wells of several immunoSEQ plates. The repertoire was sequenced with immunoSEQ multiplex PCR; TCRdb's copy has only in-frame clones and lacks some. The sample has about 2 million clones; about 95% are singletons. CD8 cells classed as naive were CD45RO-negative and positively selected for CCR7, excluding terminally differentiated effector memory CD45RA+ cells. V dropped 4 bases and J dropped 2 bases, with 5 bases sitting between them. CDR3 length: 12 amino acids. Germline V CDR1 and CDR2: SEHNR, FQNEAQ (reference sequence).

This TCR derives from a man aged 18 to 30 in good health. Material for sequencing was naive CD8+ T cells sorted from blood. The chain carries TRBV7-9 and TRBJ2-5, with D hard to call. CDR3 region: CASSSYQETQYF. The CDR3 DNA reads TGTGCCAGCAGCTCGTATCAAGAGACCCAGTACTTC.